The present TCR beta chain was sequenced within a study of blood T cell repertoires in COVID-19. The wider study: The study drew acute and convalescent COVID-19 samples from the United States, Italy and Spain. The analysed material was cDNA or gDNA that came from T cells, B-cell-depleted T cells, or PBMCs.

Here immunoSEQ multiplex PCR was the method, and the copy in TCRdb shows in-frame clones only, minus some. Of about 42,000 clones in the sample, 70% to 90% were seen once. Sequenced: peripheral blood. The clonotype was recovered from a woman aged 70-85 years in a cohort sampled during active COVID-19.

The CDR3 loop reads CASSLAGGTSGANVLTF. CDR3 coding DNA: TGTGCCAGCAGCTTAGCGGGAGGTACCTCTGGGGCCAACGTCCTGACTTTC. The V call is TRBV7-9, the J call TRBJ2-6, with D possibly being TRBD2 (6 bases). In germline, CDR1 is SEHNR, CDR2 FQNEAQ (reference sequence). Between the trimmed V and J ends, which lost 0 bases and 0 bases, there was a span of 9 bases. The CDR3 contains 17 residues.